These 20 T cell receptor beta chains came from one sample sequenced in a study of shared clonotypes between healthy human individuals (dated by TCRdb to 2019 to 2021). CD8 naive samples were obtained by positive selection for CCR7 among CD45RO-negative cells, yielding a CD45RA+CCR7+ population from which TemRA cells were excluded. The method was the immunoSEQ multiplex PCR assay. TCRdb stores this immuneACCESS table with in-frame sequences only. Part of the clones is absent; in the studies checked, under half of the shortfall reflects unresolved V genes, and no reason is known for the rest. This sample has around 650,000 clones in its table, and approximately 96% of those were observed once. The ten largest clones represent 0.11% of the sample. The sample consisted of naive CD8+ T cells sorted from blood. This specimen's cell subset or site label, interpreted: CD45RA+CCR7+. These receptors were obtained from a woman in her thirties in good health.

V and J are TRBV5-6 and TRBJ1-2, with D hard to call. The CDR3 consists of 14 residues. Germline V gene lookup returns CDR1 SGHDT and CDR2 YYEEEE. Trimming removed 0 bases from V and 4 bases from J, with 10 bases in between. This chain's CDR3 is CASSLAQGGYGYTF. The CDR3 DNA is TGTGCCAGCAGCTTGGCCCAAGGCGGCTATGGCTACACCTTC.

The gene calls are TRBV28 and TRBJ2-7; 7 nucleotides match TRBD2. The V gene end was trimmed by 2 bases and the J gene end by 3 bases; junction bases not matched to a gene: 10. This CDR3 has 16 amino acids. The germline CDR1 and CDR2 sequences are MDHEN and SYDVKM. The CDR3 sequence is CASSLSRLAWLYEQYF. The CDR3 region has the DNA TGTGCCAGCAGTTTAAGTAGACTAGCTTGGCTCTACGAGCAGTACTTC.

This clone was observed a handful of times. This chain uses TRBV5-6 with TRBJ2-7; 11 positions agree with TRBD2. V shed 2 bases, J shed 7 bases, and the junction held 14 bases outside the gene matches. Germline CDR1 and CDR2: SGHDT and YYEEEE. The CDR3 is made up of 17 amino acids. Here the CDR3 DNA reads TGTGCCAGCAGCTTAGTAGGGACTAGCGGAAGCCACTGGGAGCAGTACTTC. This translates into CASSLVGTSGSHWEQYF.

The rearrangement links TRBV2 to TRBJ2-3; D is undetermined. The CDR3 loop spans 14 amino acids. From germline, CDR1 is SNHLY and CDR2 FYNNEI. Trimming cost V 9 bases and J 2 bases, with 15 bases left between them. CDR3 DNA: TGTGCCAGTTCTCGCTTGACGGACACAGATACGCAGTATTTT. Its protein is CASSRLTDTDTQYF.

This chain links TRBV5-4 with TRBJ2-5; TRBD2 matches 9 bases. Trimming took 2 bases from V and 3 from J; bases not matched to a gene: 8. Germline lookup yields CDR1 SGHNT and CDR2 YYREEE (reference sequence). The CDR3 runs 16 residues. Written as DNA, the CDR3 is TGTGCCAGCAGCTTCGTATTAGCGGGAGTTAAAGAGACCCAGTACTTC. It encodes CASSFVLAGVKETQYF.

The chain employs TRBV27 and TRBJ2-1; D ambiguous. V was clipped by 2 bases and J by 1 base, with 9 bases between them. CDR1 is MNHEY, CDR2 SMNVEV, per germline (reference sequence). CDR3 size: 15 residues. CDR3 in amino acids: CASSLELVSYNEQFF. The DNA for the CDR3 is TGTGCCAGCAGTTTAGAATTAGTTTCCTACAATGAGCAGTTCTTC.

The chain employs TRBV29-1 and TRBJ2-7; D is possibly TRBD2 (6 bases). This CDR3 is built from 16 residues. The V gene's germline CDR1 is SQVTM and CDR2 ANQGSEA. Trimming removed 1 base from V and 1 base from J, with 17 bases in between. For the CDR3, the DNA is TGCAGCGTTGAAGGGGAGGAGACTGGGGGTTCCTACGAGCAGTACTTC. Translated: CSVEGEETGGSYEQYF.

The chain uses TRBV9 and TRBJ2-2, with D possibly matching TRBD2 (5 bases). The CDR3 covers 15 residues. The V gene's germline CDR1 is SGDLS and CDR2 YYNGEE. Deletions cut 0 bases from V and 9 bases from J, with 15 bases between. As DNA, the CDR3 is TGTGCCAGCAGCGTAGGTAGTAAAGGAGGCCGGGAGCTGTTTTTT. This translates into CASSVGSKGGRELFF.

This chain connects TRBV11-3 to TRBJ2-7, with D possibly matching TRBD2 (6 bases). This CDR3 has 18 amino acids. CDR1 is SGHNT, CDR2 YENEEA, per germline. The V and J ends lost 4 bases and 2 bases respectively, with 24 bases between them. CDR3 sequence reads: CASSSPPTRHGATYEQYF. CDR3 in DNA: TGTGCCAGCAGCTCCCCCCCGACTAGGCATGGGGCCACCTACGAGCAGTACTTC.

Points on this clone: Other DNA sequences in this sample translate to the same CDR3. This sequence joins TRBV4-1 and TRBJ1-4, with D unresolved. Germline lookup yields CDR1 MGHRA and CDR2 YSYEKL. This CDR3 contains 13 residues. Trimming took off 1 base at V and 8 bases at J, with 8 bases between the two ends. The CDR3 sequence: CASSQVRGEKLFF. CDR3 nucleotides: TGCGCCAGCAGCCAAGTCCGTGGGGAAAAACTGTTTTTT.

This clone has a handful of counts. Other DNA sequences in the same sample also yield this CDR3. The chain has TRBV9 and TRBJ2-7, with 7 bases fitting TRBD2. Unmatched junction bases numbered 6, after V lost 0 bases and J lost 0 bases. The CDR3 totals 16 residues. Germline V CDR1 and CDR2: SGDLS, YYNGEE. The CDR3 nucleotides are TGTGCCAGCAGCGTAGAGGCTAGCGGTAGCTCCTACGAGCAGTACTTC. Its protein product is CASSVEASGSSYEQYF.

V gene TRBV27 combines with J gene TRBJ2-7; D not certain. The V gene's germline CDR1 is MNHEY and CDR2 SMNVEV (reference sequence). This CDR3 is built from 14 residues. Trimming removed 4 bases from V and 2 bases from J, with 12 bases in between. CDR3 amino acids: CASSSRSSAYEQYF. The CDR3 region has the DNA TGTGCCAGCAGTTCTCGGAGCTCAGCCTACGAGCAGTACTTC.

The rearrangement links TRBV9 to TRBJ1-2; 10 bases fit TRBD1. Trimming removed 2 bases from V and 7 bases from J; junction bases left unmatched: 5. Germline V gives CDR1 SGDLS, CDR2 YYNGEE. CDR3 size: 14 residues. The CDR3 spells CASSVDRGYGGYTF. The CDR3 region has the DNA TGTGCCAGCAGCGTGGACAGGGGGTATGGTGGCTACACCTTC.

The J gene is TRBJ1-5, the V gene TRBV2; no definite D call. CDR1 and CDR2 from the germline V gene are SNHLY and FYNNEI. The CDR3 has 13 amino acids. The V end lost 3 bases, the J end lost 7 bases, and 10 bases lay between the germline ends. CDR3 region: CASSDEGWQPQHF. The CDR3 coding sequence is TGTGCCAGCAGTGATGAGGGATGGCAGCCCCAGCATTTT.

J is TRBJ2-1 and V is TRBV6-5, with TRBD2 as a possible D gene (7 bases). From germline, CDR1 is MNHEY and CDR2 SVGAGI. The CDR3 contains 15 residues. Trimming removed 10 bases from V and 1 base from J, with 17 bases in between. The CDR3 loop reads CATRGGALSYNEQFF. CDR3 in DNA: TGTGCCACCCGAGGGGGGGCCTTATCCTACAATGAGCAGTTCTTC.

The V and J genes are TRBV28 and TRBJ1-5; D gene ambiguous. Trimming took 4 bases from V and 0 from J, leaving 4 bases between them. CDR1 and CDR2 (germline): MDHEN, SYDVKM. This CDR3 comprises 13 residues. Here the CDR3 DNA reads TGTGCCAGCAGTTGGAGTAGCAATCAGCCCCAGCATTTT. It encodes CASSWSSNQPQHF.

This chain connects TRBV7-3 to TRBJ2-1; 9 bases line up with TRBD2. With V trimmed by 3 bases and J by 4 bases, 7 bases remained unmatched. The length of the CDR3 is 16 residues. Germline values: CDR1 SGHTA, CDR2 FQGTGA. The CDR3 DNA sequence: TGTGCCAGCAGCTTGGCGGGAGGGCGTGTTTACAATGAGCAGTTCTTC. Protein product: CASSLAGGRVYNEQFF.

This chain uses TRBV7-6 with TRBJ2-2, with 11 bases lining up with TRBD2. The CDR3 loop spans 16 amino acids. CDR1 and CDR2 from the germline V gene are SGHVS and FNYEAQ. J was trimmed by 4 bases and V by 3 bases; bases with no gene match: 4. The CDR3 reads CASSFVAGGGTGELFF. CDR3 DNA sequence: TGTGCCAGCAGCTTCGTAGCGGGAGGGGGCACCGGGGAGCTGTTTTTT.

V usage is TRBV28 and J usage is TRBJ1-1; D possibly corresponds to TRBD1 (5 bases). CDR1 is MDHEN and CDR2 is SYDVKM in the germline V gene. The CDR3 runs 16 residues. V dropped 2 bases and J dropped 3 bases, with 16 bases sitting between them. As DNA, the CDR3 is TGTGCCAGCAGTTTACGGTCGGTTGGGGGGGACACTGAAGCTTTCTTT. Its protein product is CASSLRSVGGDTEAFF.

V gene TRBV5-4 combines with J gene TRBJ2-1, with D possibly TRBD1 on 6 matching bases. V lost 3 bases and J lost 5, with 9 bases in between. The CDR3 contains 13 residues. Germline assignment: CDR1 SGHNT and CDR2 YYREEE (reference sequence). The DNA for the CDR3 is TGTGCCAGCAGCTGGCAGGGGAACAATGAGCAGTTCTTC. This encodes CASSWQGNNEQFF.